Sequencing of this T cell receptor beta chain was carried out in a study of T-cell reconstitution after alpha-beta-depleted transplantation in children. This clonotype was observed a handful of times. The CDR3 has 16 residues. Per germline, CDR1 SGHRS and CDR2 YFSETQ. V gave up 0 bases and J gave up 0 bases, with 9 bases separating them. Researchers prepared the TCRbeta library using unique molecular identifiers, the study reports. TCRdb itself ran the PCR reads through MiXCR, one entry per CDR3 protein. This table holds 450,000 to 600,000 distinct CDR3 sequences, 10% to 15% found once. The V gene is TRBV5-1, the J gene TRBJ2-2; possibly TRBD2 for D (6 bases). Sequenced material: PBMCs, mostly from graft donor cells, taken 360 days after TCRalphabeta/CD19-depleted stem cell transplant. This TCR derives from a male patient younger than 18 who had a stem cell transplant for acute myeloid leukemia, so the T cells may come from the graft donor. This chain's CDR3 is CASSLVLASNTGELFF. The DNA of the CDR3 is TGCGCCAGCAGCTTGGTGCTAGCGTCGAACACCGGGGAGCTGTTTTTT.